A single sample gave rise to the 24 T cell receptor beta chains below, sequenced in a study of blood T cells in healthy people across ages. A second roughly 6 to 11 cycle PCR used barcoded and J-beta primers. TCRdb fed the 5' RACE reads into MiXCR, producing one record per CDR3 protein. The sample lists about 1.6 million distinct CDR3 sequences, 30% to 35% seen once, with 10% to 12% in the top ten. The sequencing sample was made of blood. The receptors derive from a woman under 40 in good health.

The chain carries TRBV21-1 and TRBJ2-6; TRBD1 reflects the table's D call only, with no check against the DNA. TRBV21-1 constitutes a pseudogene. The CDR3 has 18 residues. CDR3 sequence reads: CASSCPDRAQSGANVLTF. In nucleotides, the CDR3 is TGTGCCAGCAGCTGTCCTGACAGGGCCCAATCTGGGGCCAACGTCCTGACTTTC.

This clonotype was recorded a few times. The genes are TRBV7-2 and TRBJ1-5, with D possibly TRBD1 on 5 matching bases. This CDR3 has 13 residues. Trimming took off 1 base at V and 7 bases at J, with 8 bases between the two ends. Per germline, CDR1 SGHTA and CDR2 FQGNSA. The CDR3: CASSLVSGQPQHF. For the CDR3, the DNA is TGTGCCAGCAGCTTAGTTTCAGGGCAGCCCCAGCATTTT.

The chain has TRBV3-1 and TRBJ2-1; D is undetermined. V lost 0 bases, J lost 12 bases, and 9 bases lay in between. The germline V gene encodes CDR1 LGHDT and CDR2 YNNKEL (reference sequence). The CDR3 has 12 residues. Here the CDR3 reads CASSQDSFGQFF. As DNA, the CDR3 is TGTGCCAGCAGCCAAGATTCGTTTGGGCAGTTCTTC.

The CDR3 DNA follows: TGTGCCAGCAGCTTAGCGGGGGCCTTAACAGATACGCAGTATTTT. It codes for CASSLAGALTDTQYF. This sequence joins TRBV7-2 and TRBJ2-3; D is possibly TRBD1 (6 bases). Germline CDR1 reads SGHTA; CDR2 reads FQGNSA. The CDR3 is 15 residues long. The V and J ends lost 0 bases and 3 bases respectively, with 10 bases between them.

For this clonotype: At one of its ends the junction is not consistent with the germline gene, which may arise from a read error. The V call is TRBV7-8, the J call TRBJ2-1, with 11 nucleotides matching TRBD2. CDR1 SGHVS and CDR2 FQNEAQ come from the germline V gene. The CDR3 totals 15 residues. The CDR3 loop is CTSSSGTSGYNEQFF. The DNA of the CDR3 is TGTACCAGCAGCTCAGGGACTAGCGGATACAATGAGCAGTTCTTC.

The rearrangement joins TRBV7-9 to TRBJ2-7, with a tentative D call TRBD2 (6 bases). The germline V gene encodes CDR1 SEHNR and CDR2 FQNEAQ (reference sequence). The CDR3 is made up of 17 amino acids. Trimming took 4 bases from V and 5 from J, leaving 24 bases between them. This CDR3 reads CASSSVGAGLPFDEQYF. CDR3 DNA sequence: TGTGCCAGCAGCTCCGTTGGAGCGGGCCTACCTTTCGACGAGCAGTACTTC. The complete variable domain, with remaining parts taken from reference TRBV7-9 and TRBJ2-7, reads DTGVSQNPRHKITKRGQNVTFRCDPISEHNRLYWYRQTLGQGPEFLTYFQNEAQLEKSRLLSDRFSAERPKGSFSTLEIQRTEQGDSAMYLCASSSVGAGLPFDEQYFGPGTRLTVT.

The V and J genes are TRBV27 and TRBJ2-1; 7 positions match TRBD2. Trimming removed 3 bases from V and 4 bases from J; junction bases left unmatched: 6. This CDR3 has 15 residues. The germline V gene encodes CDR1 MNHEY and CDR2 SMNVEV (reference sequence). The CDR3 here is CASSFTGGYYNEQFF. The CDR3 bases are TGTGCCAGCAGTTTTACGGGGGGTTATTACAATGAGCAGTTCTTC.

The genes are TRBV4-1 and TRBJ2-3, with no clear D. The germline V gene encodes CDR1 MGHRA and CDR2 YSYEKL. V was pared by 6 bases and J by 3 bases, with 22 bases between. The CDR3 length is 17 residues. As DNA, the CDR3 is TGCGCCAGCAGTCGCGGCACACTACAACTCGGAACAGATACGCAGTATTTT. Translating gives CASSRGTLQLGTDTQYF.

This CDR3 reads CSALTGSYNYGYTF. The CDR3 nucleotides are TGCAGTGCCCTGACAGGGTCCTATAACTATGGCTACACCTTC. The chain links TRBV20-1 to TRBJ1-2; 7 positions match TRBD1. V shed 6 bases, J shed 1 base, and the junction held 8 bases outside the gene matches. Germline V gene data show CDR1 as DFQATT and CDR2 as SNEGSKA (reference sequence). There are 14 residues in the CDR3.

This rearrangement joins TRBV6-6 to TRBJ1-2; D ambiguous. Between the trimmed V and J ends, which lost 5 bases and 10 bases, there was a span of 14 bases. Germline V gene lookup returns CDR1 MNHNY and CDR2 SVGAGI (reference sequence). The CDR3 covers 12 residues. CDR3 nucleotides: TGTGCCAGCAGTCCGGAGGGCTACGACTACACCTTC. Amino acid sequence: CASSPEGYDYTF.

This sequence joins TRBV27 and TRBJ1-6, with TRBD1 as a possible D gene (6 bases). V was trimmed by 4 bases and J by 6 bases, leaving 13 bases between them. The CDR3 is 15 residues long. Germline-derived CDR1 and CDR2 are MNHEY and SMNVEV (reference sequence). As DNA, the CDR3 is TGTGCCAGCAGTTCGGACAGCCGGGGTAATTCACCCCTCCACTTT. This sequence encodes CASSSDSRGNSPLHF.

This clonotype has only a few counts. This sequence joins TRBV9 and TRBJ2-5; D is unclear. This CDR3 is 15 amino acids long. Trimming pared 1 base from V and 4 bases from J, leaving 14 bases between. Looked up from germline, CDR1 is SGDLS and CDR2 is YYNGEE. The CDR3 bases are TGTGCCAGCAGCGTACAGGCTGATCGGAGAGAGACCCAGTACTTC. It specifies CASSVQADRRETQYF.

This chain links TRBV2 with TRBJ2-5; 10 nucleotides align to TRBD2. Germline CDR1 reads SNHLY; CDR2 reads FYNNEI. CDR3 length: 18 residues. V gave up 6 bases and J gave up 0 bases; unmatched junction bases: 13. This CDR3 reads CASSDSGGPHLYQETQYF. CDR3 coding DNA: TGTGCCAGCAGCGATAGCGGGGGGCCCCACTTGTACCAAGAGACCCAGTACTTC.

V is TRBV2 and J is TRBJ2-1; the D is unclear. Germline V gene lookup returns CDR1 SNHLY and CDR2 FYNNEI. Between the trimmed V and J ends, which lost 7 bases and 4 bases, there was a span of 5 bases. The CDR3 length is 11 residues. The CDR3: CASTTYNEQFF. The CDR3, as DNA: TGTGCCAGCACCACGTACAATGAGCAGTTCTTC.

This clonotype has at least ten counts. The CDR3 region is CATRDGQETQYF. The CDR3 region has the DNA TGTGCCACCCGGGACGGACAAGAGACCCAGTACTTC. The chain has TRBV10-3 and TRBJ2-5; D may correspond to TRBD1 or TRBD2 (5 bases each). The V end lost 10 bases, the J end lost 2 bases, and 11 bases lay between the germline ends. This CDR3 region has 12 residues. Germline V lookup: CDR1 ENHRY, CDR2 SYGVKD.

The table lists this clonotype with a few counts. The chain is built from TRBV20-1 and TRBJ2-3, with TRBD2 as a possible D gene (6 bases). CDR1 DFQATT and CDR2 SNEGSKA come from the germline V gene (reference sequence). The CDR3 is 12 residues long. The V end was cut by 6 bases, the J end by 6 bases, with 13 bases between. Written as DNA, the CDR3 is TGCAGTGCAGGAGGGAGCGCCGATACGCAGTATTTT. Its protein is CSAGGSADTQYF.

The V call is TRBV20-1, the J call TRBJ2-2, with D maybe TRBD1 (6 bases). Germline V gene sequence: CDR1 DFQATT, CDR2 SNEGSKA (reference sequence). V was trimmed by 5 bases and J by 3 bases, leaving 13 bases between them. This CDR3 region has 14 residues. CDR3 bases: TGCAGTGCTTTATCGGACAGATACACCGGGGAGCTGTTTTTT. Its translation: CSALSDRYTGELFF.

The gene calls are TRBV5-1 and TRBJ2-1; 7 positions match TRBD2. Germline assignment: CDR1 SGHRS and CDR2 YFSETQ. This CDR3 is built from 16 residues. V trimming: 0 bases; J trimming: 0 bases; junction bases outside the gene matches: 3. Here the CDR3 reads CASSLGSGDSYNEQFF. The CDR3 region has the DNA TGCGCCAGCAGCTTGGGGAGCGGGGACTCCTACAATGAGCAGTTCTTC.

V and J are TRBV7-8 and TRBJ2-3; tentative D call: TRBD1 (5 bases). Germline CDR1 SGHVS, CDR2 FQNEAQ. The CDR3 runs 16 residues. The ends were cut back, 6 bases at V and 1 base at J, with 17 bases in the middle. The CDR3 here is CASSSPRTPRTDTQYF. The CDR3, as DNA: TGTGCCAGCAGTTCTCCTAGGACACCCCGCACAGATACGCAGTATTTT.

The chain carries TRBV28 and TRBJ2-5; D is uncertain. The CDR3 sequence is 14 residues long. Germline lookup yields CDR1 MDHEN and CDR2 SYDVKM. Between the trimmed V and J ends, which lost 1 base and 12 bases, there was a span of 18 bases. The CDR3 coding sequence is TGTGCCAGCAGTTTATTTAGTCGTCCGGAATCGAAGTACTTC. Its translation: CASSLFSRPESKYF.

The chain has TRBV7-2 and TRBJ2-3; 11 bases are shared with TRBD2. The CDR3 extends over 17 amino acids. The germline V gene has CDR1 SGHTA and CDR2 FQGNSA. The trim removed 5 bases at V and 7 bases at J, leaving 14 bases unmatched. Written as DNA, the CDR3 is TGTGCCAGCAGCACGCGACACCTAGCGGGGGGACACTATACGCAGTATTTT. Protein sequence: CASSTRHLAGGHYTQYF.

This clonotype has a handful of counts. CDR3 nucleotides: TGTGCCAGCAGCTACACAATGAAGGCGATAGCGGGAGGGGTGAGCAATGAGCAGTTCTTC. Residues: CASSYTMKAIAGGVSNEQFF. The chain recombines TRBV7-6 with TRBJ2-1; TRBD2 matches 11 bases. J gave up 6 bases and V 4 bases, and 20 bases lay outside the gene matches. From germline, CDR1 is SGHVS and CDR2 FNYEAQ. The CDR3 is 20 amino acids.

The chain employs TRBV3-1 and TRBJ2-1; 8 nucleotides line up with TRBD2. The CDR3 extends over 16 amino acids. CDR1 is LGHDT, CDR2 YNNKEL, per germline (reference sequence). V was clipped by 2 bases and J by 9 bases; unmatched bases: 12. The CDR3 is CASSQSPRGGWTEQFF. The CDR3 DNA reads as TGTGCCAGCAGCCAAAGCCCCCGGGGGGGCTGGACTGAGCAGTTCTTC.

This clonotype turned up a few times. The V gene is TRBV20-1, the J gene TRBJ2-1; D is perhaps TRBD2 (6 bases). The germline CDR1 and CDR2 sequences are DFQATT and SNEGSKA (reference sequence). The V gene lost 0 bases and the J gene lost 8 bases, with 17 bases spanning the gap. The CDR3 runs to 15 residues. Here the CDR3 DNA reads TGCAGTGCTAGAGATTTTGCGGGGAGAGGGGATGAGCAGTTCTTC. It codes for CSARDFAGRGDEQFF.